The 8 T cell receptor beta chains listed next were all sequenced from one sample in a study of metastatic and nonmetastatic thyroid tumors. Each patient came to thyroid surgery without any prior treatment (of any kind). TCRdb recomputed clones from the PCR reads via MiXCR. The sample consists of tens of thousands of clones, around 13% of them appearing once. The specimen sequenced was tumor tissue. Receptors originate from a female donor with papillary thyroid cancer or a benign thyroid nodule (not recorded which). Some clones in this sample may be carry-over from other donors' samples.

By sample share, this clone is medium-sized. The chain has TRBV27 and TRBJ2-2; D not certain. V was trimmed by 0 bases and J by 4 bases, leaving 12 bases between them. The germline V gene has CDR1 MNHEY and CDR2 SMNVEV (reference sequence). This CDR3 is 16 amino acids long. The CDR3 sequence is CASSLSLLPPTGELFF. In DNA form, the CDR3 reads TGTGCCAGCAGTTTATCGTTACTCCCACCCACCGGGGAGCTGTTTTTT.

This clone was counted only a few times. A read error may produce the germline difference seen at one junction end. The chain has TRBV28 and TRBJ2-7, with TRBD2 matching over 8 bases. Germline CDR1 MDHEN, CDR2 SYDVKM. The CDR3 sequence is 15 residues long. Here the CDR3 reads CASSFSGTHSYEQYF. CDR3 sequence (DNA): TGCGCCAGCAGTTTTAGCGGGACTCACTCCTACGAGCAGTACTTC.

This clone was recorded many times. V and J are TRBV6-1 and TRBJ2-3; tentative D call: TRBD2 (6 bases). The CDR3 has 15 residues. CDR1 is MNHNS, CDR2 SASEGT, per germline. Deletions cut 0 bases from V and 6 bases from J, with 13 bases between. CDR3 region: CASSEAGLATDTQYF. The CDR3 nucleotides are TGTGCCAGCAGTGAAGCTGGGCTAGCGACGGATACGCAGTATTTT.

This clone occurred many times. In DNA form, the CDR3 reads TGTGCCAGCAGTTTAGCGTTAGGTCAGCCCCAGCATTTT. It encodes CASSLALGQPQHF. The chain combines TRBV12-3 or TRBV12-4 with TRBJ1-5; no clear D gene. The CDR3 is 13 amino acids. The germline V and J ends were trimmed by 0 bases and 6 bases, with 6 bases remaining between them.

Ten or more counts support this clone. The chain combines TRBV20-1 with TRBJ1-2; the D is unclear. CDR3 length: 10 amino acids. V lost 6 bases and J lost 7, with 9 bases in between. Germline CDR1 is DFQATT and CDR2 is SNEGSKA (reference sequence). This CDR3 reads CSAEGLGYTF. The CDR3 DNA reads as TGCAGTGCCGAAGGCCTTGGCTACACCTTC.

As concerns this clone: This may be a read error: a much more frequent sequence differs by one nucleotide. The rearrangement uses TRBV12-5 and TRBJ1-2; D gene uncertain. CDR3 length: 11 amino acids. CDR1 is LGHNT, CDR2 FRNRAP, per germline. The CDR3 bases are TGTGCTAGTGGCCTCGGGTATGGCTTCACCTTC. It translates to CASGLGYGFTF.

This clone was observed a handful of times. The conserved closing phenylalanine or tryptophan is absent in this CDR3, likely reflecting a read error. The limits of the CDR3 on the DNA are not certain, so only TCRdb's listed CDR3 is given. The chain links TRBV9 to TRBJ1-6. CDR1 and CDR2 (germline): SGDLS, YYNGEE. From its first to its last residue, the CDR3 has 10 amino acids. Here the CDR3 reads CASSGGQSRI.

The sample holds many counts of this clone. The chain combines TRBV5-1 with TRBJ2-7; tentatively, D is TRBD1 (5 bases). Germline CDR1 SGHRS, CDR2 YFSETQ. The CDR3 is made up of 14 amino acids. Trimming stripped 4 bases from V and 0 bases from J, with 11 bases between. The CDR3 nucleotides read TGCGCCAGCAGCCCTGGACATTCCTCCTACGAGCAGTACTTC. It encodes CASSPGHSSYEQYF. Filled out from reference TRBV5-1 and TRBJ2-7, the complete variable domain reads KAGVTQTPRYLIKTRGQQVTLSCSPISGHRSVSWYQQTPGQGLQFLFEYFSETQRNKGNFPGRFSGRQFSNSRSEMNVSTLELGDSALYLCASSPGHSSYEQYFGPGTRLTVT.